One and the same sample provided the 15 T cell receptor beta chains below, sequenced in a study of neurological immune-mediated disorders. From the 5' RACE reads, TCRdb called clonotypes with MiXCR, one entry per CDR3 protein. Among 20,000 to 25,000 distinct CDR3 sequences listed, around 6.2% were seen once. The sequenced sample consisted of CD8+ T cells from blood. These receptors came from a man younger than 30 in good health.

This clonotype was recorded many times. J is TRBJ2-1 and V is TRBV12-3 or TRBV12-4; D unclear. The V end lost 7 bases, the J end lost 2 bases, and 9 bases lay between the germline ends. The CDR3 sequence is 13 residues long. CDR3 DNA sequence: TGTGCCAGCACCTGGCACCCCTACAATGAGCAGTTCTTC. Translated, it gives CASTWHPYNEQFF.

This chain connects TRBV27 to TRBJ2-7; maybe TRBD2 (6 bases). The CDR3 contains 15 residues. The germline V gene has CDR1 MNHEY and CDR2 SMNVEV (reference sequence). Trimming took 0 bases from V and 4 from J, leaving 13 bases between them. The CDR3 DNA reads TGTGCCAGCAGTTTATCCGGGGGTTACGGTTACGAGCAGTACTTC. It encodes CASSLSGGYGYEQYF.

At least ten counts were recorded for this clonotype. The chain employs TRBV11-2 and TRBJ2-3; 12 bases agree with TRBD2. V dropped 3 bases and J dropped 4; count of bases not matched to a gene: 5. This CDR3 region has 16 residues. Looked up from germline, CDR1 is SGHAT and CDR2 is FQNNGV. The CDR3, as DNA: TGTGCCAGCAGCTTCATACTAGCGGGGGGACCAGATACGCAGTATTTT. Translating it yields CASSFILAGGPDTQYF.

In the case of this clonotype: The junction departs from the called germline gene at one end, perhaps through a read error. The V gene is TRBV27, the J gene TRBJ2-3; D uncertain. CDR1 is MNHEY and CDR2 is SMNVEV in the germline V gene (reference sequence). The CDR3 runs 15 residues. The CDR3 is CANSLGSVVGDTQYF. In DNA, the CDR3 is TGTGCCAACAGTTTAGGTTCGGTGGTAGGAGATACGCAGTATTTT.

In its sample, this clonotype was seen many times. V usage is TRBV5-6 and J usage is TRBJ2-3; 13 bases match TRBD2. This CDR3 is 15 amino acids long. Germline loops: CDR1 SGHDT, CDR2 YYEEEE. Losses at the gene ends were 4 bases for V and 4 bases for J; bases not matched to a gene: 3. CDR3 protein: CASSPGTSGADTQYF. In DNA, the CDR3 is TGTGCCAGCAGCCCCGGGACTAGCGGGGCAGATACGCAGTATTTT.

In its sample, this clonotype was seen many times. The V and J genes are TRBV7-9 and TRBJ2-7, with TRBD1 matching 7 bases. CDR1 and CDR2 from the germline V gene are SEHNR and FQNEAQ (reference sequence). J lost 0 bases, V lost 4 bases, and 6 bases had no gene match. There are 15 residues in the CDR3. The CDR3 DNA reads TGTGCCAGCAGCTCACACAGGGGTCCCTCCTACGAGCAGTACTTC. Its translation: CASSSHRGPSYEQYF.

This clonotype has at least ten counts. The gene calls are TRBV12-3 or TRBV12-4 and TRBJ1-2, with D perhaps matching TRBD1 (5 bases). Between the trimmed V and J ends, which lost 3 bases and 8 bases, there was a span of 13 bases. The CDR3 loop spans 13 amino acids. For the CDR3, the DNA is TGTGCCAGCAGTTTTAATAGGGACTGGGGCTACACCTTC. Translating it yields CASSFNRDWGYTF.

This clonotype was seen ten or more times. V is TRBV10-3 and J is TRBJ2-1; 7 positions match TRBD2. CDR1 is ENHRY and CDR2 is SYGVKD in the germline V gene. This CDR3 has 15 amino acids. The trim removed 4 bases at V and 2 bases at J, leaving 5 bases unmatched. The CDR3 DNA follows: TGTGCCATCAGTGGTGGCGGGGGTCCCTACAATGAGCAGTTCTTC. Protein: CAISGGGGPYNEQFF.

This clonotype was recorded at least ten times. The rearrangement uses TRBV6-2 or TRBV6-3 and TRBJ2-3; 7 bases fit TRBD1. CDR1 and CDR2 from the germline V gene are MNHEY and SVGEGT. There are 14 residues in the CDR3. The V gene end was trimmed by 6 bases and the J gene end by 2 bases; junction bases not matched to a gene: 5. As DNA, the CDR3 is TGTGCCAGCAGCGGGACAGAACACACAGATACGCAGTATTTT. This gives the protein CASSGTEHTDTQYF.

This clonotype was counted ten times or more. The chain recombines TRBV4-1 with TRBJ1-2; a weak D match, TRBD1 (6 bases). In germline, CDR1 is MGHRA, CDR2 YSYEKL. The CDR3 sequence is 12 residues long. The ends were cut back, 1 base at V and 7 bases at J, with 7 bases in the middle. The CDR3, as DNA: TGCGCCAGCAGCCAAGGACAGGCTGGCTACACCTTC. The encoded protein is CASSQGQAGYTF.

Many counts were recorded for this clonotype. The rearrangement links TRBV4-2 to TRBJ2-7; D remains unclear. This CDR3 spans 14 amino acids. The V gene lost 10 bases and the J gene lost 0 bases, with 16 bases spanning the gap. Germline V lookup: CDR1 LGHNA, CDR2 YNFKEQ. In DNA form, the CDR3 reads TGTGCCACCGCGCCGGAGACCCACTCCTACGAGCAGTACTTC. Amino acids: CATAPETHSYEQYF.

This clonotype showed up many times. DNA of the CDR3: TGCAGTGCTACTCCCGAGATGAATACGCAGTATTTT. Translated: CSATPEMNTQYF. The rearrangement uses TRBV20-1 and TRBJ2-3; D gene unclear. Germline CDR1 reads DFQATT; CDR2 reads SNEGSKA (reference sequence). Trimming took 4 bases from V and 7 from J, leaving 12 bases between them. CDR3 length: 12 residues.

There are many counts of this clonotype. This chain uses TRBV27 with TRBJ1-6, with D maybe TRBD1 (5 bases). V lost 0 bases to trimming and J lost 6 bases, with 12 bases between them. The CDR3 covers 16 residues. Germline CDR1 and CDR2: MNHEY and SMNVEV (reference sequence). In DNA, the CDR3 is TGTGCCAGCAGTTTATCGAGACAGAGCCCTAATTCACCCCTCCACTTT. Protein sequence: CASSLSRQSPNSPLHF.

There are many counts of this clonotype. This chain links TRBV5-1 with TRBJ2-7; 7 bases map to TRBD1. The ends lost 1 base at V and 2 bases at J; junction bases unmatched: 3. CDR1 SGHRS and CDR2 YFSETQ come from the germline V gene. This CDR3 has 14 amino acids. The DNA for the CDR3 is TGCGCCAGCAGCTTGACAGGGGCCGCCTACGAGCAGTACTTC. It codes for CASSLTGAAYEQYF.

In its sample, this clonotype was seen many times. The chain joins TRBV7-9 to TRBJ2-7; TRBD1 might be the D (6 bases). This CDR3 spans 14 amino acids. Trimming left V 4 bases short and J 6 bases short, with 16 bases between. Germline-derived CDR1 and CDR2 are SEHNR and FQNEAQ (reference sequence). CDR3 DNA: TGTGCCAGCAGCTCCGGCAACAGGGAAGGCGAGCAGTACTTC. Residues: CASSSGNREGEQYF.